The 16 T cell receptor beta chains below all came from one sample that was sequenced in a study of cytomegalovirus exposure and HLA in healthy donors. PCR employed 60 Vbeta and 13 Jbeta primers. The table came from immunoSEQ multiplex PCR; TCRdb's copy has only in-frame clones and leaves some out. Of roughly 180,000 clones detected, about three quarters appear once; the ten largest clones hold roughly 3.6%. The source material was PBMCs. The receptors were sampled from a woman in her sixties in good health and CMV-seropositive.

This clone was observed a few times. Within the sample, other DNA sequences also encode this same CDR3. The J gene is TRBJ1-1, the V gene TRBV18, with D hard to call. In germline, CDR1 is KGHSH, CDR2 LQKENI. The CDR3 consists of 12 residues. The V gene lost 4 bases and the J gene lost 2 bases, with 5 bases spanning the gap. Here the CDR3 reads CASSQANTEAFF. CDR3 sequence (DNA): TGTGCCAGCTCACAAGCAAACACTGAAGCTTTCTTT.

V gene TRBV4-3 combines with J gene TRBJ2-5; 8 positions match TRBD2. With 1 base clipped from V and 4 bases from J, the junction kept 11 bases outside the gene matches. CDR3 size: 17 residues. CDR1 and CDR2 from the germline V gene are LGHNA and YSLEER. In DNA form, the CDR3 reads TGCGCCAGCAGCCAAGGGGCTCGGGGGGGGGCATTAGAGACCCAGTACTTC. Translation: CASSQGARGGALETQYF.

This clone was seen more than once but under ten times. The V gene is TRBV10-3, the J gene TRBJ2-3, with D perhaps matching TRBD2 (7 bases). Between the trimmed V and J ends, which lost 4 bases and 5 bases, there was a span of 16 bases. The CDR3 is 15 residues long. Germline V gene sequence: CDR1 ENHRY, CDR2 SYGVKD. CDR3 DNA: TGTGCCATCAGTGTAGGGGGGACTATGCGAGATACGCAGTATTTT. Its translation is CAISVGGTMRDTQYF.

The genes are TRBV7-9 and TRBJ1-2, with D perhaps matching TRBD1 (5 bases). CDR1 and CDR2 from the germline V gene are SEHNR and FQNEAQ (reference sequence). The germline V and J ends were trimmed by 2 bases and 7 bases, with 17 bases remaining between them. The length of the CDR3 is 15 residues. The CDR3 sequence: CASSLIGEGASGYTF. In DNA form, the CDR3 reads TGTGCCAGCAGCTTAATTGGGGAAGGGGCGAGTGGCTACACCTTC. The full variable domain, in which reference TRBV7-9 and TRBJ1-2 provide the parts outside the CDR3, is DTGVSQNPRHKITKRGQNVTFRCDPISEHNRLYWYRQTLGQGPEFLTYFQNEAQLEKSRLLSDRFSAERPKGSFSTLEIQRTEQGDSAMYLCASSLIGEGASGYTFGSGTRLTVV.

A note on this clone: Sequence at one end of the junction differs from germline and may be a read error. The chain recombines TRBV5-6 with TRBJ2-6; D gene unclear. CDR3 length equals 16 residues. CDR1 SGHDT and CDR2 YYEEEE come from the germline V gene. This CDR3 is CASSLFSGYWANGLTF. The CDR3 DNA sequence: TGTGCCAGCAGCTTATTTTCCGGTTACTGGGCCAACGGCCTGACTTTC. The complete variable domain, with remaining parts taken from reference TRBV5-6 and TRBJ2-6, reads DAGVTQSPTHLIKTRGQQVTLRCSPKSGHDTVSWYQQALGQGPQFIFQYYEEEERQRGNFPDRFSGHQFPNYSSELNVNALLLGDSALYLCASSLFSGYWANGLTFGAGSRLTVL.

The table lists this clone with a count of one. The chain is built from TRBV19 and TRBJ1-5, with D unclear. This CDR3 comprises 14 residues. V gave up 5 bases and J gave up 4 bases, with 12 bases separating them. The V gene's germline CDR1 is LNHDA and CDR2 SQIVND (reference sequence). The CDR3 DNA reads as TGTGCCAGTAGTGAGGGCCCTTCGAATCAGCCCCAGCATTTT. It is translated as CASSEGPSNQPQHF.

In its sample, this clone was seen a few times. At the DNA level, this CDR3 is encoded by other sequences in the same sample as well. This chain links TRBV15 with TRBJ2-5; 9 bases are a match to TRBD2. Germline-derived CDR1 and CDR2 are LNHNV and YYDKDF (reference sequence). Trimming at V came to 1 base and at J to 1 base, leaving 4 bases not matched to a gene. There are 16 residues in the CDR3. The CDR3 loop reads CATSRGAGGPQETQYF. The CDR3 region has the DNA TGTGCCACCAGCAGAGGGGCGGGAGGGCCCCAAGAGACCCAGTACTTC.

As for this clone: The sample carries other DNA sequences with the same CDR3. This rearrangement joins TRBV5-1 to TRBJ2-3, with unresolved D. The CDR3 has 14 residues. The V and J ends lost 4 bases and 0 bases respectively, with 9 bases between them. CDR1 is SGHRS and CDR2 is YFSETQ in the germline V gene. The CDR3 reads CASSPLGSTDTQYF. The CDR3 DNA follows: TGCGCCAGCAGCCCCCTCGGGAGCACAGATACGCAGTATTTT.

This clone was found a few times. The J gene is TRBJ1-1, the V gene TRBV28, with 9 bases fitting TRBD1. Germline CDR1 and CDR2: MDHEN and SYDVKM. The V and J ends lost 10 bases and 4 bases, in that order; junction bases with no gene match: 16. The CDR3 has 16 residues. The CDR3 reads CATVGTGFVGSTEAFF. The CDR3 bases are TGTGCCACCGTGGGGACAGGGTTTGTCGGCAGCACTGAAGCTTTCTTT.

V is TRBV6-5 and J is TRBJ2-7; TRBD2 matches 9 bases. J gave up 6 bases and V 4 bases, and 7 bases lay outside the gene matches. The CDR3 loop spans 14 amino acids. In germline, CDR1 is MNHEY, CDR2 SVGAGI. CDR3 nucleotide sequence: TGTGCCAGCAGTTTGTCTAGCGGGACTATCGAGCAGTACTTC. Translating gives CASSLSSGTIEQYF.

As to this clone: Other nucleotide sequences from this sample produce the same CDR3. CDR3 in amino acids: CASSYARTGNTEAFF. CDR3 sequence (DNA): TGTGCCAGCAGTTACGCCCGGACAGGGAACACTGAAGCTTTCTTT. The rearrangement joins TRBV6-5 to TRBJ1-1; 7 positions match TRBD1. Unmatched junction bases numbered 4, after V lost 2 bases and J lost 1 base. The CDR3 consists of 15 residues. Germline V gives CDR1 MNHEY, CDR2 SVGAGI.

The rearrangement links TRBV20-1 to TRBJ2-5; the D is unclear. V was cut by 3 bases and J by 5 bases, with 7 bases left in between. Germline V gives CDR1 DFQATT, CDR2 SNEGSKA (reference sequence). There are 11 residues in the CDR3. In DNA form, the CDR3 reads TGCAGTGCTAGGATCGGGGAGACCCAGTACTTC. It is translated as CSARIGETQYF.

The table lists this clone with a count of one. The chain uses TRBV2 and TRBJ1-1; D unresolved. Germline CDR1 SNHLY, CDR2 FYNNEI. The germline V and J ends were trimmed by 5 bases and 8 bases, with 12 bases remaining between them. There are 12 residues in the CDR3. DNA for the CDR3: TGTGCCAGCAGTATCCACAGTGACGAAGCTTTCTTT. This codes for CASSIHSDEAFF.

The chain recombines TRBV28 with TRBJ1-6; 8 nucleotides line up with TRBD1. The CDR3 has 17 amino acids. Germline trimming cut 8 bases from V and 0 bases from J; bases unmatched to any gene: 9. CDR1 and CDR2 from the germline V gene are MDHEN and SYDVKM. The CDR3 nucleotides read TGTGCCAGCGGCCGGGGACAGGTTAGCTCCTATAATTCACCCCTCCACTTT. This encodes CASGRGQVSSYNSPLHF.

The chain links TRBV11-3 to TRBJ2-5; D may be TRBD2 (5 bases). CDR1 SGHNT and CDR2 YENEEA come from the germline V gene. V was shortened by 4 bases and J by 7 bases, with 13 bases between the two germline ends. The CDR3 is 13 amino acids. CDR3 nucleotides: TGTGCCAGCAGCTCGGTGAGGGCGGGGACCCAGTACTTC. It translates to CASSSVRAGTQYF.

The chain uses TRBV18 and TRBJ2-5; the match to TRBD1 covers 7 bases. CDR1 is KGHSH, CDR2 LQKENI, per germline. With 6 bases clipped from V and 1 base from J, the junction kept 8 bases outside the gene matches. This CDR3 has 15 residues. The CDR3: CASSRTGTIQETQYF. In DNA form, the CDR3 reads TGTGCCAGCTCCCGGACAGGTACCATCCAAGAGACCCAGTACTTC.